This entry describes one T cell receptor (beta chain). What it binds is not known. Preceding any ophthalmopathy symptoms, the blood sample dates from first hyperthyroidism diagnosis. With 4 bases removed from V and 2 bases from J, the gap between germline ends came to 19 bases. Germline V gives CDR1 MGHRA, CDR2 YSYEKL. This CDR3 has 17 amino acids. Researchers amplified the TCR beta CDR3 regions from RNA transcripts. The TCR CDR3 was amplified in a first-round RT-PCR using the HTBI primer set. TCRdb used MiXCR to reprocess the multiplex PCR reads, holding one entry per CDR3 protein. The sample consists of around 240,000 distinct CDR3 sequences, roughly 15% of them appearing once. The sample is drawn from a study of T cells in Graves' hyperthyroidism and ophthalmopathy. Notes on the study in general: Blood held most thyroid clonotypes expanded above 0.001 frequency.

The chain joins TRBV4-1 to TRBJ2-3; a weak D match, TRBD1 (6 bases). The sequenced sample was blood. This clonotype originated in a woman aged 40 to 50 with Graves' hyperthyroidism that later progressed to Graves' ophthalmopathy. CDR3 coding DNA: TGCGCCAGCAGCCCCTTACCCCTGGACAGATACACAGATACGCAGTATTTT. Translation: CASSPLPLDRYTDTQYF.